Below are 9 T cell receptor beta chains sequenced from a single sample in a study of blood T cell repertoires in COVID-19. Produced via immunoSEQ multiplex PCR; TCRdb's table is partial and in-frame only. The sample yields tens of thousands of clones, approximately 86% seen once. The sequenced sample consisted of peripheral blood. The receptors shown here come from a man in his sixties with acute or convalescent COVID-19.

This clone was counted a single time. J is TRBJ1-5 and V is TRBV5-5; TRBD1 agrees at 7 bases. CDR1 is SGHKS, CDR2 YYEKEE, per germline (reference sequence). Germline trimming cut 2 bases from V and 0 bases from J; bases unmatched to any gene: 5. The CDR3 has 16 amino acids. DNA of the CDR3: TGTGCCAGCAGCTTTACAGGGGCCTATAGCAATCAGCCCCAGCATTTT. This encodes CASSFTGAYSNQPQHF.

The chain recombines TRBV6-5 with TRBJ1-2; possible D gene TRBD1, 5 bases. The CDR3 is 12 residues long. Germline CDR1 reads MNHEY; CDR2 reads SVGAGI. Trimming left V 8 bases short and J 1 base short, with 8 bases between. CDR3: CASSDSNYGYTF. The CDR3 DNA reads TGTGCCAGCTCTGACAGTAACTATGGCTACACCTTC.

This chain joins TRBV3-1 (or the pseudogene TRBV3-2) and TRBJ1-5, with TRBD1 as a possible D gene (6 bases). The CDR3 runs 15 residues. The V end lost 6 bases, the J end lost 5 bases, and 17 bases lay between the germline ends. The germline CDR1 and CDR2 sequences are LGHDT and YNNKEL (reference sequence). CDR3 coding DNA: TGTGCCAGCAGTTCTACAGGGTTAGGCGATCAGCCCCAGCATTTT. Protein: CASSSTGLGDQPQHF.

The rearrangement uses TRBV11-3 and TRBJ2-5, with TRBD2 as a possible D gene (5 bases). This CDR3 has 13 residues. Trimming stripped 4 bases from V and 7 bases from J, with 13 bases between. Looked up from germline, CDR1 is SGHNT and CDR2 is YENEEA. The CDR3 loop is CASSSTPEGTQYF. The DNA of the CDR3 is TGTGCCAGCAGCTCAACTCCCGAGGGGACCCAGTACTTC.

This clone was seen a single time. This chain connects TRBV19 to TRBJ1-2; TRBD1 aligns across 7 bases. Germline V gene lookup returns CDR1 LNHDA and CDR2 SQIVND (reference sequence). V lost 3 bases and J lost 4; bases outside the gene matches: 8. The length of the CDR3 is 15 residues. CDR3 bases: TGTGCCAGTAGTATCGAGGGTCAGGGGGTCTATGGCTACACCTTC. Translated, it gives CASSIEGQGVYGYTF.

The rearrangement links TRBV18 to TRBJ1-1, with D tentatively TRBD1 (5 bases). The CDR3 totals 14 residues. The germline V gene encodes CDR1 KGHSH and CDR2 LQKENI. The V gene lost 6 bases and the J gene lost 6 bases, with 17 bases spanning the gap. The CDR3 DNA reads as TGTGCCAGCTCGATCGGGGGTAATGGGGCTGAAGCTTTCTTT. Translating it yields CASSIGGNGAEAFF.

The rearrangement links TRBV6-2 or TRBV6-3 to TRBJ1-2, with D perhaps TRBD1 (6 bases). CDR1 is MNHEY, CDR2 SVGEGT, per germline. Trimming pared 5 bases from V and 7 bases from J, leaving 11 bases between. The CDR3 extends over 12 amino acids. CDR3 sequence: CASSRQDVGYTF. The CDR3 DNA is TGTGCCAGCAGTCGACAGGATGTTGGCTACACCTTC.

Turning to this clone: The sample has other DNA sequences that encode this CDR3 too. The CDR3 here is CASSQDGLQETQYF. The CDR3, as DNA: TGCGCCAGCAGCCAAGATGGACTGCAGGAGACCCAGTACTTC. V usage is TRBV4-3 and J usage is TRBJ2-5; D possibly corresponds to TRBD2 (5 bases). Germline lookup yields CDR1 LGHNA and CDR2 YSLEER. CDR3 size: 14 residues. Trimming cost V 0 bases and J 5 bases, with 10 bases left between them.

This chain connects TRBV11-1 to TRBJ1-2; TRBD1 is a possible D gene (6 bases). CDR1 is SGHAT, CDR2 FQDESV, per germline (reference sequence). Deletions cut 5 bases from V and 7 bases from J, with 14 bases between. This CDR3 spans 13 amino acids. The CDR3 DNA is TGTGCCAGCAGCGTCGGGGGGCGCGGTGGCTACACCTTC. As protein: CASSVGGRGGYTF.